The 30 T cell receptor beta chains below come from one sample, sequenced in a study of early T cells in non-severe SARS-CoV-2 infection. TCRdb called the 5' RACE reads again in MiXCR, with one record for every CDR3 protein. This sample has more than 40,000 distinct CDR3 sequences, with over 5% found just once. This material consisted of whole blood, taken at baseline. Source of these receptors: an adult who was a healthcare worker with PCR-confirmed SARS-CoV-2 infection or an uninfected control (not recorded which).

This clonotype showed up many times. The rearrangement links TRBV28 to TRBJ1-6; D is unresolved. This CDR3 comprises 14 residues. Germline loops: CDR1 MDHEN, CDR2 SYDVKM. V dropped 2 bases and J dropped 6 bases, with 8 bases sitting between them. As DNA, the CDR3 is TGTGCCAGCAGTTTACCCGTGCGTAATTCACCCCTCCACTTT. Translating it yields CASSLPVRNSPLHF.

This clonotype was seen at least ten times. The rearrangement uses TRBV10-2 and TRBJ2-1, with D unclear. The length of the CDR3 is 13 residues. Trimming pared 8 bases from V and 0 bases from J, leaving 8 bases between. Germline V gene lookup returns CDR1 WSHSY and CDR2 SAAADI. CDR3 sequence: CASGSSSYNEQFF. CDR3 in DNA: TGCGCCAGCGGGTCAAGCTCCTACAATGAGCAGTTCTTC.

This clonotype was seen many times. This chain joins TRBV20-1 and TRBJ2-3; D uncertain. CDR1 is DFQATT and CDR2 is SNEGSKA in the germline V gene (reference sequence). V was trimmed by 5 bases and J by 5 bases, leaving 8 bases between them. CDR3 length: 11 residues. CDR3 DNA sequence: TGCAGTGCTGACTGGGGAGATACGCAGTATTTT. This encodes CSADWGDTQYF.

This clonotype was detected only a few times. The V gene is TRBV6-9, the J gene TRBJ1-5; TRBD1 agrees at 8 bases. This CDR3 comprises 17 residues. Germline assignment: CDR1 MNHGY and CDR2 SVAAGI. After removal of 7 bases from V and 1 base from J, the junction contained 12 bases not matched to a gene. CDR3 nucleotides: TGTGCCAGCATTCCCCGGACAGGGAAAATCAGCAATCAGCCCCAGCATTTT. Protein: CASIPRTGKISNQPQHF.

The rearrangement uses TRBV7-9 and TRBJ1-1, with D perhaps matching TRBD1 (5 bases). In germline, CDR1 is SEHNR, CDR2 FQNEAQ (reference sequence). The CDR3 extends over 15 amino acids. Trimming cost V 1 base and J 1 base, with 10 bases left between them. The CDR3 DNA reads TGTGCCAGCAGCTTAGGCGACAGACAGAACACTGAAGCTTTCTTT. As protein: CASSLGDRQNTEAFF. The whole variable domain, filled in from reference TRBV7-9 and TRBJ1-1, reads DTGVSQNPRHKITKRGQNVTFRCDPISEHNRLYWYRQTLGQGPEFLTYFQNEAQLEKSRLLSDRFSAERPKGSFSTLEIQRTEQGDSAMYLCASSLGDRQNTEAFFGQGTRLTVV.

This clonotype was detected only once. A read error may explain this, as a much larger clone is one base away. The chain joins TRBV4-2 to TRBJ2-1; possibly TRBD2 for D (5 bases). Per germline, CDR1 LGHNA and CDR2 YNFKEQ. The CDR3 has 15 amino acids. Here the CDR3 DNA reads TGTGCCAGCAGCCCTTCTGCCGGAGGTACCAATGAGCAGTCCTTC. Its translation: CASSPSAGGTNEQSF.

This clonotype occurred many times. The genes are TRBV30 and TRBJ2-3; D ambiguous. Germline V lookup: CDR1 GTSNPN, CDR2 SVGIG (reference sequence). V was cut by 0 bases and J by 6 bases, with 13 bases left in between. This CDR3 spans 14 amino acids. The CDR3 loop reads CAWSVMLGKDTQYF. The CDR3 DNA reads as TGTGCCTGGAGTGTGATGCTGGGAAAGGATACGCAGTATTTT.

This clonotype was counted ten times or more. The chain joins TRBV5-1 to TRBJ2-7; TRBD1 matches 7 bases. Unmatched junction bases numbered 7, after V lost 4 bases and J lost 0 bases. The CDR3 runs 15 residues. Germline CDR1 is SGHRS and CDR2 is YFSETQ. The CDR3 protein is CASSSRGTVSYEQYF. CDR3 nucleotides: TGCGCCAGCAGCAGCAGGGGGACCGTCTCCTACGAGCAGTACTTC.

In this sample, this clonotype turned up many times. The genes are TRBV7-9 and TRBJ2-5; D might be TRBD2 (5 bases). The germline gives CDR1 SEHNR, CDR2 FQNEAQ (reference sequence). CDR3 length: 14 residues. V shed 5 bases and J shed 4 bases, with 14 bases lying between them. CDR3 bases: TGTGCCAGCAGCCATGGCTCGGGGAGAGAGACCCAGTACTTC. This encodes CASSHGSGRETQYF.

The chain employs TRBV11-3 and TRBJ2-5; 8 bases are shared with TRBD1. The CDR3 has 15 amino acids. Germline CDR1 and CDR2: SGHNT and YENEEA. The V gene end was trimmed by 1 base and the J gene end by 5 bases; junction bases not matched to a gene: 6. CDR3 sequence: CASSLGQGAMETQYF. The CDR3 nucleotides read TGTGCCAGCAGCTTAGGTCAGGGGGCAATGGAGACCCAGTACTTC.

This clonotype was seen ten or more times. The CDR3 sequence is CAISESLRKYNEQFF. Here the CDR3 DNA reads TGTGCCATCAGTGAGTCGTTACGAAAATACAATGAGCAGTTCTTC. V gene TRBV10-3 combines with J gene TRBJ2-1, with D uncertain. The germline V gene encodes CDR1 ENHRY and CDR2 SYGVKD. CDR3 length equals 15 residues. V was pared by 0 bases and J by 4 bases, with 10 bases between.

This clonotype was seen a handful of times. V gene TRBV27 combines with J gene TRBJ1-2, with D unresolved. Trimming stripped 2 bases from V and 2 bases from J, with 9 bases between. Germline V gene sequence: CDR1 MNHEY, CDR2 SMNVEV (reference sequence). The CDR3 has 14 residues. CDR3 amino acids: CASSLAPVNYGYTF. CDR3 sequence (DNA): TGTGCCAGCAGTTTAGCACCCGTGAACTATGGCTACACCTTC.

There are a few counts of this clonotype. The J gene is TRBJ2-5, the V gene TRBV10-3, with 10 bases aligning to TRBD1. Germline assignment: CDR1 ENHRY and CDR2 SYGVKD. V lost 3 bases to trimming and J lost 5 bases; unmatched junction nucleotides: 6. The CDR3 runs 15 residues. CDR3 bases: TGTGCCATCAGTGACGGGGACAGGGGTACGGAGACCCAGTACTTC. Its protein product is CAISDGDRGTETQYF.

This rearrangement joins TRBV7-9 to TRBJ2-5, with D hard to call. CDR1 is SEHNR and CDR2 is FQNEAQ in the germline V gene (reference sequence). V shed 6 bases and J shed 2 bases, with 10 bases lying between them. This CDR3 comprises 13 residues. In nucleotides, the CDR3 is TGTGCCAGCAGTCGTTCCTTACAAGAGACCCAGTACTTC. Protein product: CASSRSLQETQYF.

In its sample, this clonotype was seen many times. V and J are TRBV7-8 and TRBJ1-2; D unclear. CDR3 length: 12 amino acids. The V and J ends lost 4 bases and 8 bases respectively, with 11 bases between them. Per germline, CDR1 SGHVS and CDR2 FQNEAQ. CDR3 nucleotides: TGTGCCAGCAGCTCGGTCCCCGGAGGCTACACCTTC. Its translation: CASSSVPGGYTF.

This clonotype was seen at least ten times. The chain recombines TRBV27 with TRBJ2-7; 15 positions match TRBD2. Trimming removed 4 bases from V and 7 bases from J; junction bases left unmatched: 2. This CDR3 comprises 14 residues. From germline, CDR1 is MNHEY and CDR2 SMNVEV (reference sequence). CDR3 DNA sequence: TGTGCCAGCAGTTATGGACTAGCGGGAGGGGAGCAGTACTTC. Translation: CASSYGLAGGEQYF.

This clonotype was picked up many times. This chain connects TRBV12-3 or TRBV12-4 to TRBJ1-6; D is perhaps TRBD1 (5 bases). Trimming took off 7 bases at V and 7 bases at J, with 17 bases between the two ends. The CDR3 totals 15 residues. The DNA for the CDR3 is TGTGCCAGCACCACACCTACAGGTCCGAATTCACCCCTCCACTTT. Protein sequence: CASTTPTGPNSPLHF.

This clonotype was seen only a few times. The gene calls are TRBV5-1 and TRBJ2-1; D uncertain. V lost 0 bases and J lost 8, with 21 bases in between. Germline values: CDR1 SGHRS, CDR2 YFSETQ. This CDR3 contains 17 residues. The CDR3 protein is CASSLVASAPGPHEQFF. DNA of the CDR3: TGCGCCAGCAGCTTGGTGGCCTCCGCTCCTGGTCCCCATGAGCAGTTCTTC.

This clonotype was recorded many times. This chain joins TRBV20-1 and TRBJ2-7; D not resolved. This CDR3 has 13 amino acids. Per germline, CDR1 DFQATT and CDR2 SNEGSKA (reference sequence). With 3 bases removed from V and 0 bases from J, the gap between germline ends came to 9 bases. CDR3 DNA: TGCAGTGCTAGCTCGGCGGACTCCTACGAGCAGTACTTC. This sequence encodes CSASSADSYEQYF.

This clonotype was observed many times. The genes are TRBV7-3 and TRBJ2-5; 10 bases agree with TRBD1. The germline CDR1 and CDR2 sequences are SGHTA and FQGTGA. There are 15 residues in the CDR3. J gave up 5 bases and V 3 bases, and 6 bases lay outside the gene matches. The CDR3 spells CASSLTGGGLETQYF. The CDR3 nucleotides are TGTGCCAGCAGCTTGACAGGGGGCGGATTGGAGACCCAGTACTTC.

V is TRBV12-3 or TRBV12-4 and J is TRBJ2-7; D call uncertain. This CDR3 comprises 11 residues. V lost 3 bases and J 7 bases, leaving 7 bases between the germline ends. CDR3 sequence reads: CASSLKGEQYF. CDR3 sequence (DNA): TGTGCCAGCAGTTTGAAGGGAGAGCAGTACTTC.

This clonotype was detected ten times or more. The rearrangement links TRBV14 to TRBJ2-1; tentative D call: TRBD2 (5 bases). Trimming left V 0 bases short and J 4 bases short, with 16 bases between. The V gene's germline CDR1 is SGHDN and CDR2 FVKESK. The CDR3 covers 17 residues. The CDR3 sequence: CASSQEVRLGGYNEQFF. Here the CDR3 DNA reads TGTGCCAGCAGCCAAGAGGTCCGTCTTGGAGGTTACAATGAGCAGTTCTTC.

In its sample, this clonotype was seen many times. The CDR3 protein is CASSPASGRAGETQYF. In DNA form, the CDR3 reads TGTGCCAGCAGTCCGGCTAGCGGGAGGGCAGGAGAGACCCAGTACTTC. The chain carries TRBV7-2 and TRBJ2-5; 12 bases are a match to TRBD2. V trimming: 6 bases; J trimming: 4 bases; junction bases outside the gene matches: 9. There are 16 residues in the CDR3. Germline-derived CDR1 and CDR2 are SGHTA and FQGNSA.

This clonotype was detected ten times or more. The chain combines TRBV12-3 or TRBV12-4 with TRBJ2-2, with D unclear. Trimming cost V 2 bases and J 7 bases, with 11 bases left between them. CDR3 length: 14 amino acids. The CDR3 loop reads CASSLLLLVGELFF. The CDR3 region has the DNA TGTGCCAGCAGTTTATTATTATTAGTCGGGGAGCTGTTTTTT.

This clonotype was observed at least ten times. The rearrangement uses TRBV10-3 and TRBJ2-3; 7 bases map to TRBD2. Unmatched junction bases numbered 6, after V lost 3 bases and J lost 6 bases. The CDR3 has 14 residues. Germline CDR1 and CDR2: ENHRY and SYGVKD. CDR3 sequence: CAISEPREWDTQYF. In nucleotides, the CDR3 is TGTGCCATCAGTGAACCGCGGGAGTGGGATACGCAGTATTTT.

This clonotype was seen a handful of times. The J gene is TRBJ1-1, the V gene TRBV29-1; tentative D call: TRBD1 (5 bases). Trimming stripped 4 bases from V and 1 base from J, with 13 bases between. Looked up from germline, CDR1 is SQVTM and CDR2 is ANQGSEA. The CDR3 runs to 14 residues. CDR3 coding DNA: TGCAGCGTTGTAGGGGCCAGGGAGAACACTGAAGCTTTCTTT. This codes for CSVVGARENTEAFF.

This chain links TRBV2 with TRBJ2-1; possible D gene TRBD2, 6 bases. The V gene lost 4 bases and the J gene lost 0 bases, with 10 bases spanning the gap. The CDR3 covers 15 residues. Germline-derived CDR1 and CDR2 are SNHLY and FYNNEI. CDR3 bases: TGTGCCAGCAGTGCGGACGGGAGCTCCTACAATGAGCAGTTCTTC. Its protein product is CASSADGSSYNEQFF.

This clonotype was seen repeatedly, ten times or more. This sequence joins TRBV6-5 and TRBJ1-2; a weak D match, TRBD1 (5 bases). Per germline, CDR1 MNHEY and CDR2 SVGAGI. The CDR3 has 13 amino acids. With 6 bases removed from V and 8 bases from J, the gap between germline ends came to 16 bases. The DNA for the CDR3 is TGTGCCAGCAGCCTTCTACAGGATCAGGGCTACACCTTC. Translation: CASSLLQDQGYTF.

The table lists this clonotype with many counts. The chain combines TRBV7-9 with TRBJ2-6, with D unclear. The germline V and J ends were trimmed by 1 base and 0 bases, with 1 base remaining between them. Germline V gives CDR1 SEHNR, CDR2 FQNEAQ (reference sequence). The CDR3 runs to 14 residues. CDR3 protein: CASSLDSGANVLTF. The CDR3 DNA reads as TGTGCCAGCAGCTTAGACTCTGGGGCCAACGTCCTGACTTTC.

At least ten counts were recorded for this clonotype. The rearrangement links TRBV12-3 or TRBV12-4 to TRBJ1-4; D is perhaps TRBD1 (5 bases). This CDR3 has 14 amino acids. Trimming took off 6 bases at V and 7 bases at J, with 15 bases between the two ends. CDR3 loop: CASSQGPLGEKLFF. As DNA, the CDR3 is TGTGCCAGCAGCCAGGGACCCCTTGGTGAAAAACTGTTTTTT.